Below, 13 T cell receptor beta chains from the same sample are listed, as sequenced in a study of vaccination and CD4 T cells after COVID-19. With the Oncomine TCR Beta short-read assay, DNA from cultured CD4+ T cells was sequenced. A single record per CDR3 protein comes from TCRdb applying MiXCR to the PCR reads. This table has under 25,000 distinct CDR3 sequences, over 60% appearing once. Treatment indicated: roughly nine-day PBMC culture with coronavirus spike peptide pools or control peptides (ViraFEST assay). Their antigen targets remain unknown. Sequencing was performed on CD4+ T cells from blood, cultured in vitro. These receptors originate from a human donor who had recovered from COVID-19.

The sample holds a few counts of this clonotype. The chain recombines TRBV6-5 with TRBJ1-1; D remains unclear. The germline CDR1 and CDR2 sequences are MNHEY and SVGAGI. V was pared by 0 bases and J by 0 bases, with 11 bases between. This CDR3 has 16 residues. CDR3 in amino acids: CASSYSSGSMNTEAFF. The CDR3 DNA follows: TGTGCCAGCAGTTACTCTTCGGGTAGCATGAACACTGAAGCTTTCTTT.

The V gene is TRBV7-2, the J gene TRBJ1-1; D not resolved. The CDR3 has 16 residues. The germline gives CDR1 SGHTA, CDR2 FQGNSA. V shed 7 bases and J shed 0 bases, with 18 bases lying between them. The CDR3 coding sequence is TGTGCCAGCACCCCCGGTGCGCTACTCATGAACACTGAAGCTTTCTTT. It yields the protein CASTPGALLMNTEAFF.

The CDR3 DNA reads TGTGCCAGCAGCTTAGTGGACGACGAGCAGTACTTC. Amino acids: CASSLVDDEQYF. The genes are TRBV7-9 and TRBJ2-7; unclear D gene. CDR3 length: 12 amino acids. The V end was cut by 1 base, the J end by 5 bases, with 6 bases between. The germline CDR1 and CDR2 sequences are SEHNR and FQNEAQ (reference sequence).

This clonotype has just a few counts. This chain connects TRBV11-2 to TRBJ1-1, with no clear D. The CDR3 extends over 14 amino acids. The V end lost 5 bases, the J end lost 1 base, and 11 bases lay between the germline ends. CDR1 and CDR2 from the germline V gene are SGHAT and FQNNGV. CDR3 bases: TGTGCCAGCAGCCGCTACAGTGGGAACACTGAAGCTTTCTTT. It codes for CASSRYSGNTEAFF.

The rearrangement links TRBV7-2 to TRBJ2-7, with D unresolved. The CDR3 is 14 residues long. Germline CDR1 and CDR2: SGHTA and FQGNSA. Trimming cost V 1 base and J 0 bases, with 7 bases left between them. CDR3 in amino acids: CASSLGRNSYEQYF. In nucleotides, the CDR3 is TGTGCCAGCAGCTTAGGCAGGAACTCCTACGAGCAGTACTTC. The variable domain in full, with the rest retrieved from reference TRBV7-2 and TRBJ2-7, is GAGVSQSPSNKVTEKGKDVELRCDPISGHTALYWYRQSLGQGLEFLIYFQGNSAPDKSGLPSDRFSAERTGGSVSTLTIQRTQQEDSAVYLCASSLGRNSYEQYFGPGTRLTVT.

The V and J genes are TRBV7-2 and TRBJ1-5; D is perhaps TRBD1 (5 bases). The CDR3 has 15 residues. Trimming shortened V by 3 bases and J by 5 bases, and 14 bases separated the two germline ends. Germline-derived CDR1 and CDR2 are SGHTA and FQGNSA. CDR3 coding DNA: TGTGCCAGCAGCTTCACCGGGACGCAGGATCAGCCCCAGCATTTT. Translation gives CASSFTGTQDQPQHF.

This clonotype occurred a few times. The V and J genes are TRBV12-3 or TRBV12-4 and TRBJ2-1; D unclear. The CDR3 spans 13 residues. V was pared by 5 bases and J by 9 bases, with 14 bases between. The CDR3 DNA reads TGTGCCAGCAGTAGATATTCGGTGGGTGAGCAGTTCTTC. It is translated as CASSRYSVGEQFF.

V gene TRBV27 combines with J gene TRBJ2-7; 9 positions agree with TRBD2. The CDR3 is 16 amino acids. Germline V gene data show CDR1 as MNHEY and CDR2 as SMNVEV (reference sequence). V gave up 5 bases and J gave up 6 bases; unmatched junction bases: 14. CDR3 sequence: CASSPLGAAGGVEQYF. The CDR3 nucleotides read TGTGCCAGCAGTCCCCTCGGCGCGGCGGGAGGGGTCGAGCAGTACTTC.

The chain has TRBV28 and TRBJ1-3, with D unresolved. The CDR3 spans 17 residues. Germline-derived CDR1 and CDR2 are MDHEN and SYDVKM. V gave up 4 bases and J gave up 0 bases, with 16 bases separating them. The CDR3 DNA reads as TGTGCCAGCAGTTCTCTTTGGGCCGTGCGCTCTGGAAACACCATATATTTT. Protein sequence: CASSSLWAVRSGNTIYF. Looking up the rest from reference TRBV28 and TRBJ1-3 gives the full variable domain: DVKVTQSSRYLVKRTGEKVFLECVQDMDHENMFWYRQDPGLGLRLIYFSYDVKMKEKGDIPEGYSVSREKKERFSLILESASTNQTSMYLCASSSLWAVRSGNTIYFGEGSWLTVV.

This chain joins TRBV4-1 and TRBJ1-1, with TRBD1 identical over 7 bases. Germline-derived CDR1 and CDR2 are MGHRA and YSYEKL. There are 17 residues in the CDR3. With 4 bases clipped from V and 6 bases from J, the junction kept 17 bases outside the gene matches. The CDR3 DNA follows: TGCGCCAGCAGCCGAGGGGGGCTAGAGGGGGCGTACGCTGAAGCTTTCTTT. Translating gives CASSRGGLEGAYAEAFF.

The chain carries TRBV2 and TRBJ2-5; TRBD2 agrees at 7 bases. Per germline, CDR1 SNHLY and CDR2 FYNNEI. The V segment lost 6 bases and the J segment 4 bases; nucleotides outside the gene matches: 8. This CDR3 spans 14 amino acids. DNA of the CDR3: TGTGCCAGCAGGCGCCTAGCGGTCGGAGAGACCCAGTACTTC. The encoded protein is CASRRLAVGETQYF.

This clonotype was observed a handful of times. This chain uses TRBV7-9 with TRBJ1-1; unclear D gene. Germline CDR1 SEHNR, CDR2 FQNEAQ (reference sequence). The CDR3 runs to 14 residues. Trimming removed 5 bases at V and 8 bases at J, with 18 bases between. The CDR3 here is CASSGEGRIGEAFF. CDR3 nucleotide sequence: TGTGCCAGCAGCGGGGAAGGACGGATCGGAGAAGCTTTCTTT.

This rearrangement joins TRBV6-1 to TRBJ2-2, with TRBD2 matching over 9 bases. Trimming cost V 6 bases and J 1 base; bases outside gene matches: 9. This CDR3 is 17 amino acids long. Germline CDR1 reads MNHNS; CDR2 reads SASEGT. The CDR3 sequence is CASSKLAGALNTGELFF. The CDR3 region has the DNA TGTGCCAGCAGCAAATTAGCGGGAGCCCTGAACACCGGGGAGCTGTTTTTT.